The 10 T cell receptor beta chains in this list originate from one sample, sequenced in a study of T-cell memory formation after mild COVID-19 (dated by TCRdb to about 2021). The library was obtained by 5' RACE. This sample was sequenced with an Illumina NovaSeq 6000. TCRdb's own reprocessing of the public reads used fastp at Q25 and MiXCR and kept productive beta chains. One record per CDR3 amino acid sequence lists the most common genes and DNA. The sample data list 92,000 or so distinct CDR3 sequences, and about 14% of these were observed just once. Approximately 40% of the sample belongs to the ten largest clones. Sequencing input: PBMCs or a T cell subset sorted from them (not recorded which). These receptors were collected from a man aged 18 to 30 who had mild COVID-19 (a few samples of this study predate the infection). The sample titles of this study are shuffled in the database, so cell type and time point are left out; the donor was told from shared clones.

This chain joins TRBV3-1 and TRBJ2-7; TRBD2 might be the D (5 bases). Germline CDR1 is LGHDT and CDR2 is YNNKEL (reference sequence). V lost 4 bases, J lost 3 bases, and 16 bases lay in between. CDR3 length: 15 residues. In DNA form, the CDR3 reads TGTGCCAGCAGCCTCGGGGTAGGCGATTACTACGAGCAGTACTTC. Translation: CASSLGVGDYYEQYF.

This chain links TRBV7-9 with TRBJ2-7; 10 positions match TRBD1. The J segment lost 7 bases and the V segment lost 5 bases, leaving 2 bases of the junction unmatched. The CDR3 covers 12 residues. CDR1 is SEHNR, CDR2 FQNEAQ, per germline (reference sequence). The CDR3 nucleotides read TGTGCCAGCAGCCGGGACAGGGGAGAGCAGTACGTC. Its translation is CASSRDRGEQYV.

The chain combines TRBV7-2 with TRBJ2-5; 8 bases match TRBD2. After removal of 5 bases from V and 1 base from J, the junction contained 3 bases not matched to a gene. CDR1 SGHTA and CDR2 FQGNSA come from the germline V gene. This CDR3 has 14 amino acids. In DNA, the CDR3 is TGTGCCAGCAGCGAGCGGGGGACCCAAGAGACCCAGTACTTC. Translating it yields CASSERGTQETQYF.

The chain joins TRBV29-1 to TRBJ2-5; the D gene could be TRBD1 or TRBD2 (5 bases each). Between the trimmed V and J ends, which lost 8 bases and 2 bases, there was a span of 12 bases. There are 12 residues in the CDR3. Germline loops: CDR1 SQVTM, CDR2 ANQGSEA. DNA for the CDR3: TGCAGCCCGCCCGGGGCACAAGAGACCCAGTACTTC. Translation gives CSPPGAQETQYF. Full variable domain (remainder filled in from reference TRBV29-1 and TRBJ2-5): SAVISQKPSRDICQRGTSLTIQCQVDSQVTMMFWYRQQPGQSLTLIATANQGSEATYESGFVIDKFPISRPNLTFSTLTVSNMSPEDSSIYLCSPPGAQETQYFGPGTRLLVL.

Ten or more counts support this clonotype. The rearrangement uses TRBV14 and TRBJ2-1; D ambiguous. Germline lookup yields CDR1 SGHDN and CDR2 FVKESK. The CDR3 is 14 amino acids. The V and J ends lost 1 base and 3 bases respectively, with 7 bases between them. CDR3 nucleotide sequence: TGTGCCAGCAGCCAAGTAGGGAACTACAATGAGCAGTTCTTC. It translates to CASSQVGNYNEQFF. The full variable domain, completed using reference TRBV14 and TRBJ2-1, is EAGVTQFPSHSVIEKGQTVTLRCDPISGHDNLYWYRRVMGKEIKFLLHFVKESKQDESGMPNNRFLAERTGGTYSTLKVQPAELEDSGVYFCASSQVGNYNEQFFGPGTRLTVL.

This chain connects TRBV5-5 to TRBJ1-5, with a possible D match to TRBD1 (5 bases). The CDR3 consists of 16 residues. CDR1 and CDR2 (germline): SGHKS, YYEKEE (reference sequence). V was shortened by 3 bases and J by 0 bases, with 13 bases between the two germline ends. The CDR3 DNA sequence: TGTGCCAGCAGCTCCTGGACACATTATAGCAATCAGCCCCAGCATTTT. Protein sequence: CASSSWTHYSNQPQHF.

The table lists this clonotype with a few counts. CDR3 coding DNA: TGTGCCAGCAGCCTGGACAGGGGGAGTCTAAATGAGCAGTTCTTC. Its translation: CASSLDRGSLNEQFF. The chain uses TRBV7-9 and TRBJ2-1; 10 bases are shared with TRBD1. The V gene end was trimmed by 5 bases and the J gene end by 7 bases; junction bases not matched to a gene: 8. This CDR3 contains 15 residues. Germline V lookup: CDR1 SEHNR, CDR2 FQNEAQ (reference sequence).

The rearrangement links TRBV29-1 to TRBJ2-3, with D unclear. The CDR3 runs 12 residues. V was cut by 6 bases and J by 3 bases, with 10 bases left in between. CDR1 is SQVTM and CDR2 is ANQGSEA in the germline V gene. DNA for the CDR3: TGCAGCGTGGACGGAACGACAGATACGCAGTATTTT. This gives the protein CSVDGTTDTQYF.

This clonotype turned up a few times. J is TRBJ1-2 and V is TRBV5-1; D gene unclear. Per germline, CDR1 SGHRS and CDR2 YFSETQ. The CDR3 is 14 amino acids. V was shortened by 1 base and J by 0 bases, with 7 bases between the two germline ends. The CDR3 loop is CASSLRAPNYGYTF. The CDR3 nucleotides read TGCGCCAGCAGCTTGAGGGCCCCTAACTATGGCTACACCTTC. The full variable domain, completed using reference TRBV5-1 and TRBJ1-2, is KAGVTQTPRYLIKTRGQQVTLSCSPISGHRSVSWYQQTPGQGLQFLFEYFSETQRNKGNFPGRFSGRQFSNSRSEMNVSTLELGDSALYLCASSLRAPNYGYTFGSGTRLTVV.

The rearrangement links TRBV12-5 to TRBJ2-2; 8 bases are a match to TRBD1. This CDR3 has 17 residues. Germline CDR1 is LGHNT and CDR2 is FRNRAP. V trimming: 3 bases; J trimming: 4 bases; junction bases outside the gene matches: 10. CDR3 coding DNA: TGTGCTAGTGGTTTTATTTTAGGACAGGGAGGCACCGGGGAGCTGTTTTTT. Translating it yields CASGFILGQGGTGELFF.